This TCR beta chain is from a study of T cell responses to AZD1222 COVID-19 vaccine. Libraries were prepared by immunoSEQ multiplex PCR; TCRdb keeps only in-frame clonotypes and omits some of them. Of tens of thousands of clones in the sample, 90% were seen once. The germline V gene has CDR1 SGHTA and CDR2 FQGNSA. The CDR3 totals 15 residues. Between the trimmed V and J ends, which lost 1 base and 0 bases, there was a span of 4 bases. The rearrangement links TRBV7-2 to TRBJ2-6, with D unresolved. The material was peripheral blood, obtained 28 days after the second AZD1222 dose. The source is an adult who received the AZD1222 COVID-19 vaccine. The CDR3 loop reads CASSLGGSGANVLTF. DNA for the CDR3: TGTGCCAGCAGCTTAGGGGGCTCTGGGGCCAACGTCCTGACTTTC.